One TCR beta chain is described in this entry. Its cognate antigen is unknown. The sample is drawn from a study of T cells in Graves' hyperthyroidism and ophthalmopathy. Diagnosing involved the use of clinical symptoms, serum thyroxine and TRAb, thyroid ultrasound and orbital computed tomography. Amplification of TCR beta CDR3 regions was performed using RNA transcripts as template. A first-round RT-PCR of the TCR CDR3 used the HTBI primer set. Each CDR3 protein gets one entry after TCRdb re-called the multiplex PCR reads with MiXCR. The table has about 510,000 distinct CDR3 sequences, 40% to 50% seen once; the top ten hold approximately 44%. The CDR3 extends over 14 amino acids. From germline, CDR1 is SGHRS and CDR2 YFSETQ. V dropped 1 base and J dropped 2 bases, with 9 bases sitting between them. Study-wide findings and caveats: Ophthalmopathy prediction by the model preceded onset by a median about 6.8 months.

The chain uses TRBV5-1 and TRBJ2-5; unclear D gene. The sample taken for sequencing was peripheral blood or thyroid tissue (not recorded which). This TCR was recovered from an adult woman with Graves' disease, either hyperthyroidism or ophthalmopathy (not recorded which). CDR3 residues: CASSLLSRQETQYF. The CDR3 region has the DNA TGCGCCAGCAGCTTGTTGTCCAGGCAAGAGACCCAGTACTTC.